This TCR beta chain is from a study of cytomegalovirus exposure and HLA in healthy donors. Germline lookup yields CDR1 SGHRS and CDR2 YFSETQ. Trimming left V 0 bases short and J 2 bases short, with 6 bases between. The CDR3 runs to 14 residues. Each of the donors was a healthy bone marrow donor. The PCR contained 60 Vbeta and 13 Jbeta primers. Generated by immunoSEQ multiplex PCR, the TCRdb table keeps only in-frame clones and is missing some. The data contain around 150,000 clones, 80% to 90% of them singletons. This receptor was obtained from a woman younger than 45 in good health and CMV-seropositive. The chain employs TRBV5-1 and TRBJ1-5; D remains ambiguous. The sequenced sample was PBMCs. The CDR3 region has the DNA TGCGCCAGCAGCTTGGGACACGGCAATCAGCCCCAGCATTTT. The encoded protein is CASSLGHGNQPQHF.